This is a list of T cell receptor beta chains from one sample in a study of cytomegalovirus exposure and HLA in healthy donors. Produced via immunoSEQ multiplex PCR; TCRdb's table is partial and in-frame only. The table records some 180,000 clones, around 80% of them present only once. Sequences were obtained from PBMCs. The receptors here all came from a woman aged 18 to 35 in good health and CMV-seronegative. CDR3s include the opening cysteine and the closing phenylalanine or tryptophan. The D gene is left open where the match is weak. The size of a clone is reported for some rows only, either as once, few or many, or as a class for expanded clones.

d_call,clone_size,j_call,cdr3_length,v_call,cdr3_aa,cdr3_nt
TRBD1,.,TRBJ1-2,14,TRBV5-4,CASSLGTVGYGYTF,TGTGCCAGCAGCCTCGGGACAGTCGGCTATGGCTACACCTTC
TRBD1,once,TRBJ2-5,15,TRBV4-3,CASSQGTGPQETQYF,TGCGCCAGCAGCCAGGGGACAGGGCCCCAAGAGACCCAGTACTTC
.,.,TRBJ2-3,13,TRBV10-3,CATAGMPEDTQYF,TGTGCCACAGCCGGGATGCCCGAGGATACGCAGTATTTT
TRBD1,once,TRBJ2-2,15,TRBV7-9,CASSRDRANTGELFF,TGTGCCAGCAGCCGCGACAGGGCTAACACCGGGGAGCTGTTTTTT
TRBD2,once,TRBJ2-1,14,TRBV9,CASSASGSPDEQFF,TGTGCCAGCAGCGCTAGCGGAAGTCCGGATGAGCAGTTCTTC
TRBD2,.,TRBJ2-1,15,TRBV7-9,CASSLGVSGGNEQFF,TGTGCCAGCAGCTTAGGGGTGTCGGGGGGGAATGAGCAGTTCTTC
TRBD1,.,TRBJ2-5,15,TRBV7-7,CASSSGTGVQETQYF,TGTGCCAGCAGCTCGGGGACAGGGGTTCAAGAGACCCAGTACTTC
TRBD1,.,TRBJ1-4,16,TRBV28,CAGSLSWTGANEKLFF,TGTGCCGGCAGTTTATCTTGGACAGGGGCAAATGAAAAACTGTTTTTT
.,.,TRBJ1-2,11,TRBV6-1,CASTTGYGYTF,TGTGCCAGCACCACAGGCTATGGCTACACCTTC
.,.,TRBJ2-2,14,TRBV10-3,CAISDPENTGELFF,TGTGCCATCAGTGATCCAGAGAACACCGGGGAGCTGTTTTTT
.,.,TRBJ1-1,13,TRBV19,CASSMNRVTEAFF,TGTGCCAGTAGTATGAACAGGGTCACTGAAGCTTTCTTT
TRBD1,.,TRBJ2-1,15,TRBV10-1,CASSDGQGAYNEQFF,TGCGCCAGCAGTGATGGACAGGGAGCCTACAATGAGCAGTTCTTC
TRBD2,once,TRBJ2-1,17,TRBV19,CASSIAGTSSYYNEQFF,TGTGCCAGTAGTATAGCGGGGACTAGCTCTTACTACAATGAGCAGTTCTTC